This entry concerns a single TCR beta chain. The repertoire was sequenced with immunoSEQ multiplex PCR; TCRdb's copy has only in-frame clones and lacks some. The profile covers roughly 15,000 clones, with under 45% appearing a single time and about 2.3% taken by the ten largest. The CDR3 runs 14 residues. The germline V gene encodes CDR1 MNHNS and CDR2 SASEGT. Trimming took 6 bases from V and 4 from J; bases not matched to a gene: 9. Responders that carried the CFSE label, approximately 200,000 of them, were plated with approximately 200,000 irradiated, violet-dye-labeled stimulator cells. The sample belongs to a study of graft-versus-host responses after intestinal transplantation.

The source material was alloreactive CD8+ T cells from a mixed lymphocyte reaction culture, sampled before intestinal transplant. Noted subset: CFSE-low proliferating T cells sorted from roughly six-day pre-transplant mixed lymphocyte reaction (GvH or HvG direction). The TCR was taken from a human patient who received an intestinal transplant. The chain couples TRBV6-1 to TRBJ2-7; 7 bases line up with TRBD2. The CDR3 nucleotides are TGTGCCAGCAGCTGGACGGGAGGAAGGTACGAGCAGTACTTC. As protein: CASSWTGGRYEQYF.